These 15 T cell receptor beta chains were sequenced from one sample in a study of Ad26.COV2.S vaccination and SARS-CoV-2 variants. Assay used: immunoSEQ multiplex PCR; TCRdb lists only in-frame clones, some missing. The data hold 300,000 to 500,000 clones, with approximately 86% observed a single time. Treatment noted: approximately 18 received Ad26.COV2.S at low or high dose, single or two shots; about 5 received placebo; per-sample allocation not given. Each sample was drawn 63 days after the first injection (of vaccine or placebo). The starting material was peripheral blood, obtained in a trial of Ad26.COV2.S vaccine versus placebo. Source of these receptors: a person between 18 and 60 years old who received the Ad26.COV2.S COVID-19 vaccine or a placebo.

Concerning this clone itself: Additional DNA sequences in this sample encode the identical CDR3. V is TRBV29-1 and J is TRBJ2-7; no definite D call. Per the germline V gene, CDR1 is SQVTM and CDR2 is ANQGSEA. V was pared by 3 bases and J by 4 bases, with 7 bases between. The CDR3 is made up of 11 amino acids. The CDR3 nucleotides are TGCAGCGTTGAGGCCAGTTACGAGCAGTACTTC. Translation gives CSVEASYEQYF.

V and J are TRBV5-6 and TRBJ2-2; 8 positions agree with TRBD2. Germline lookup yields CDR1 SGHDT and CDR2 YYEEEE. The V gene end was trimmed by 3 bases and the J gene end by 1 base; junction bases not matched to a gene: 5. The CDR3 is 16 residues long. CDR3 sequence reads: CASSYQLAENTGELFF. The CDR3, as DNA: TGTGCCAGCAGCTACCAACTAGCGGAGAACACCGGGGAGCTGTTTTTT.

This clone has more than one count but fewer than ten. The V and J genes are TRBV10-3 and TRBJ1-5; D not resolved. The CDR3 runs 14 residues. The V gene's germline CDR1 is ENHRY and CDR2 SYGVKD. Trimming took 3 bases from V and 5 from J, leaving 11 bases between them. The CDR3 spells CAISEGEEHQPQHF. In DNA, the CDR3 is TGTGCCATCAGTGAAGGAGAAGAGCATCAGCCCCAGCATTTT.

J is TRBJ1-1 and V is TRBV29-1, with 12 bases matching TRBD1. The CDR3 is 14 amino acids. Germline values: CDR1 SQVTM, CDR2 ANQGSEA. V lost 6 bases and J lost 1; bases outside the gene matches: 3. CDR3 bases: TGCAGCGTGGGGACAGGGGGCGAGAACACTGAAGCTTTCTTT. Protein product: CSVGTGGENTEAFF.

The chain has TRBV30 and TRBJ2-7; D gene unclear. The CDR3 is made up of 13 amino acids. From germline, CDR1 is GTSNPN and CDR2 SVGIG (reference sequence). Trimming removed 0 bases at V and 4 bases at J, with 10 bases between. In DNA, the CDR3 is TGTGCCTGGAGTGTACGTGGGCGATACGAGCAGTACTTC. It yields the protein CAWSVRGRYEQYF.

V and J are TRBV5-1 and TRBJ2-7; D is possibly TRBD2 (6 bases). The V gene lost 0 bases and the J gene lost 7 bases, with 11 bases spanning the gap. The CDR3 sequence is 13 residues long. Germline loops: CDR1 SGHRS, CDR2 YFSETQ. The CDR3 DNA reads TGCGCCAGCAGCTTGGAGCCGGGGGATGAGCAGTACTTC. Translated, it gives CASSLEPGDEQYF.

The rearrangement uses TRBV2 and TRBJ1-4; D remains unclear. The V gene's germline CDR1 is SNHLY and CDR2 FYNNEI. The length of the CDR3 is 14 residues. Trimming stripped 8 bases from V and 8 bases from J, with 18 bases between. CDR3: CASETGSTAEKLFF. Here the CDR3 DNA reads TGTGCCAGCGAAACGGGCAGCACCGCCGAAAAACTGTTTTTT. Variable domain in full (rest from reference TRBV2 and TRBJ1-4): EPEVTQTPSHQVTQMGQEVILRCVPISNHLYFYWYRQILGQKVEFLVSFYNNEISEKSEIFDDQFSVERPDGSNFTLKIRSTKLEDSAMYFCASETGSTAEKLFFGSGTQLSVL.

The chain employs TRBV10-3 and TRBJ1-5; D is undetermined. The CDR3 runs 15 residues. Germline CDR1 ENHRY, CDR2 SYGVKD. The V gene lost 4 bases and the J gene lost 0 bases, with 10 bases spanning the gap. CDR3 nucleotide sequence: TGTGCCATCAGTGGAACCGAAAATAGCAATCAGCCCCAGCATTTT. Translation gives CAISGTENSNQPQHF.

V gene TRBV20-1 combines with J gene TRBJ1-2; D unresolved. Per germline, CDR1 DFQATT and CDR2 SNEGSKA (reference sequence). This CDR3 spans 15 amino acids. V was pared by 6 bases and J by 0 bases, with 17 bases between. The CDR3 loop is CSASEPGRANYGYTF. CDR3 nucleotide sequence: TGCAGTGCCAGTGAGCCCGGGCGGGCTAACTATGGCTACACCTTC.

The chain couples TRBV6-2 or TRBV6-3 to TRBJ2-2, with TRBD1 matching over 8 bases. V gave up 5 bases and J gave up 1 base; unmatched junction bases: 9. The germline CDR1 and CDR2 sequences are MNHEY and SVGEGT. CDR3 length: 17 amino acids. CDR3 bases: TGTGCCAGCAGTCAAGAAAGGACAGGGTGGAACACCGGGGAGCTGTTTTTT. It yields the protein CASSQERTGWNTGELFF.

The chain couples TRBV3-1 (or the pseudogene TRBV3-2) to TRBJ1-1; D uncertain. The length of the CDR3 is 12 residues. The V gene lost 3 bases and the J gene lost 7 bases, with 9 bases spanning the gap. Germline CDR1 is LGHDT and CDR2 is YNNKEL (reference sequence). CDR3 sequence: CASSQRGREAFF. In DNA form, the CDR3 reads TGTGCCAGCAGCCAGAGAGGCCGTGAAGCTTTCTTT.

The chain couples TRBV5-4 to TRBJ1-3, with 9 nucleotides matching TRBD1. This CDR3 contains 16 residues. CDR1 SGHNT and CDR2 YYREEE come from the germline V gene (reference sequence). The V segment lost 4 bases and the J segment 2 bases; nucleotides outside the gene matches: 7. CDR3 DNA: TGTGCCAGCAGCGGTCCGGGACAGGGTACTGGAAACACCATATATTTT. Amino acid sequence: CASSGPGQGTGNTIYF. The complete variable domain, with remaining parts taken from reference TRBV5-4 and TRBJ1-3, reads ETGVTQSPTHLIKTRGQQVTLRCSSQSGHNTVSWYQQALGQGPQFIFQYYREEENGRGNFPPRFSGLQFPNYSSELNVNALELDDSALYLCASSGPGQGTGNTIYFGEGSWLTVV.

The chain recombines TRBV12-5 with TRBJ1-1, with D unresolved. CDR3 length equals 17 residues. V dropped 0 bases and J dropped 3 bases, with 17 bases sitting between them. Germline V gene sequence: CDR1 LGHNT, CDR2 FRNRAP. CDR3 region: CASGLVLRGNQDTEAFF. CDR3 nucleotide sequence: TGTGCTAGTGGTTTGGTACTGCGTGGGAATCAGGACACTGAAGCTTTCTTT.

The chain joins TRBV6-5 to TRBJ1-4, with 10 positions matching TRBD1. Germline CDR1 reads MNHEY; CDR2 reads SVGAGI. The CDR3 is 15 amino acids. V lost 0 bases to trimming and J lost 7 bases; unmatched junction nucleotides: 2. Written as DNA, the CDR3 is TGTGCCAGCAGTTACTCGAGGACAGGGGGTGAAAAACTGTTTTTT. Translation gives CASSYSRTGGEKLFF.

This clone occurred once. The chain joins TRBV6-1 to TRBJ2-2, with unresolved D. Germline CDR1 is MNHNS and CDR2 is SASEGT. The ends were cut back, 2 bases at V and 0 bases at J, with 7 bases in the middle. The length of the CDR3 is 15 residues. CDR3 sequence: CASSEMASNTGELFF. The CDR3 bases are TGTGCCAGCAGTGAAATGGCATCGAACACCGGGGAGCTGTTTTTT.